This TCR beta chain came from a study of shared clonotypes between healthy human individuals. Study conclusions and caveats: Relative to clonotypes present in all four donors, those not shared had lower generation probabilities. Between several donors, naive CD4 clonotypes were shared at a level of around 4.9%.

This clone has only one observation. Its cognate antigen is unknown. CD8 cells classed as naive were CD45RO-negative and positively selected for CCR7, excluding terminally differentiated effector memory CD45RA+ cells. There are 18 residues in the CDR3. The junction had 15 bases not matched to a gene; V was cut back by 0 bases and J by 8 bases. Germline-derived CDR1 and CDR2 are SGHDN and FVKESK. Produced via immunoSEQ multiplex PCR; TCRdb's table is partial and in-frame only. The sample comprises 630,000 or so clones, 98% of which are singletons, and 0.3% to 0.35% rests with the top ten. Sequences were obtained from naive CD8+ T cells sorted from blood. The receptor comes from a man aged 25-45 years in good health. The V gene is TRBV14, the J gene TRBJ2-1; the match to TRBD2 covers 8 bases. The CDR3 region is CASSQERISAGGVYEQFF. The CDR3 nucleotides read TGTGCCAGCAGCCAAGAAAGAATTAGTGCGGGAGGCGTCTATGAGCAGTTCTTC.